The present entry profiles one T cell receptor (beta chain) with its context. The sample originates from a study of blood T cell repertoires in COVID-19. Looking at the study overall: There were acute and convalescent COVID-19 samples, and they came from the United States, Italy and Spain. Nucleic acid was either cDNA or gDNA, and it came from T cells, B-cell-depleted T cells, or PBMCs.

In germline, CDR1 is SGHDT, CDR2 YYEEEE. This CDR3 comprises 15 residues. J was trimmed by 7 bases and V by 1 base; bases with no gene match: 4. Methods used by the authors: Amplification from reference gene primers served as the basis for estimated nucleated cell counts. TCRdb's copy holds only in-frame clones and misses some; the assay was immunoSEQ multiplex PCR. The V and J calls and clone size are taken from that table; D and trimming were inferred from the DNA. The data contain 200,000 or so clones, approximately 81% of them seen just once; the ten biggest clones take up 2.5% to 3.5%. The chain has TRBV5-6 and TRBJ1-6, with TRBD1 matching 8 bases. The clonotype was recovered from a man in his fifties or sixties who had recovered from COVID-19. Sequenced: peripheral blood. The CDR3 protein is CASSLWDRKNSPLHF. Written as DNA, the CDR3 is TGTGCCAGCAGCTTGTGGGACAGGAAGAATTCACCCCTCCACTTT. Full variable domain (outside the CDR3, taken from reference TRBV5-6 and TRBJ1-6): DAGVTQSPTHLIKTRGQQVTLRCSPKSGHDTVSWYQQALGQGPQFIFQYYEEEERQRGNFPDRFSGHQFPNYSSELNVNALLLGDSALYLCASSLWDRKNSPLHFGNGTRLTVT.